The 2 T cell receptor beta chains given below trace back to one sample, sequenced in a study of cytomegalovirus exposure and HLA in healthy donors. 60 Vbeta and 13 Jbeta primers were used in PCR. This table comes from immunoSEQ multiplex PCR, and its TCRdb copy is limited to in-frame clones, with some not included. The table includes about 130,000 clones, approximately 80% detected once. Source material: PBMCs. The receptors originated from a young woman in good health and CMV-seropositive.

This chain links TRBV7-8 with TRBJ2-3; TRBD2 matches at 7 bases. CDR3 length: 16 amino acids. With V trimmed by 2 bases and J by 2 bases, 7 bases remained unmatched. Per the germline V gene, CDR1 is SGHVS and CDR2 is FQNEAQ. Written as DNA, the CDR3 is TGTGCCAGCAGCTTACGGGCTGCGGGGGACACAGATACGCAGTATTTT. Translated: CASSLRAAGDTDTQYF.

The chain employs TRBV9 and TRBJ1-4, with TRBD1 matching over 7 bases. V trimming: 2 bases; J trimming: 8 bases; junction bases outside the gene matches: 12. Germline CDR1 reads SGDLS; CDR2 reads YYNGEE. The CDR3 covers 16 residues. In DNA, the CDR3 is TGTGCCAGCAGCGTGGCGGGGACAGTCGGGGGAGAAAAACTGTTTTTT. Amino acids: CASSVAGTVGGEKLFF. Full variable domain (outside the CDR3, taken from reference TRBV9 and TRBJ1-4): DSGVTQTPKHLITATGQRVTLRCSPRSGDLSVYWYQQSLDQGLQFLIQYYNGEERAKGNILERFSAQQFPDLHSELNLSSLELGDSALYFCASSVAGTVGGEKLFFGSGTQLSVL.